This record covers a single T cell receptor beta chain. Its antigen is unidentified. TCRdb reprocessed the 5' RACE reads and keeps a single row for each CDR3 protein, giving no DNA. The sample data list almost 450,000 distinct CDR3 sequences. The data were taken from a study of T cells expressing NK-cell markers. Study findings and constraints: As a fraction of CD8+ T cells, dominant NKG2C+ clonotypes reached about 1.0-7.0% in six donors.

Germline CDR1 DFQATT, CDR2 SNEGSKA (reference sequence). The length of the CDR3 is 16 residues. The V gene is TRBV20-1, the J gene TRBJ2-3; TCRdb names TRBD2, which stays unverified in the absence of DNA. What was sequenced was blood T cells: a sorted CD56 or NKG2C T cell subset, CD4+ or CD8+ T cells, or bulk PBMC T cells (not recorded which). The TCR sequence derives from a woman aged 18 to 75 in good health. The CDR3 spells CSARVSAGRGTDTQYF.